This TCR beta chain was sequenced for a study of regulatory T cells in long-lasting Graves disease (dated by TCRdb to about 2021). About the investigation overall: Newly diagnosed Graves' disease patients had taken antithyroid drugs for less than 3 months. Persistent Graves' disease patients were compared with newly diagnosed Graves' disease patients by peripheral blood TCR sequencing and RNA sequencing. The study was conducted in China and was registered as a clinical trial. A total of approximately 35 samples were covered by TCR sequencing, comprising approximately 13 persistent and some 20 newly diagnosed Graves' disease patients. Results and caveats for the whole study, not just this receptor: Sequencing and analysis were limited to the TCR beta chain. TRBV28, TRBJ1-2 and TRBJ2-5 were preferentially used in persistent disease, while TRBV20-1 and TRBJ2-1 were favored in newly diagnosed disease. The study examined only peripheral blood because the primary lesion, thyroid tissue, could not be accessed. Lower TCR Shannon entropy and fewer highly expanded clones were observed in persistent Graves' disease patients than in newly diagnosed patients, which suggested clonal expansion. A larger number of public clonotypes was shared among persistent patients (approximately 2,600) than among newly diagnosed patients (roughly 930). The small sample size was acknowledged by the authors as a limitation that may reduce accuracy.

The CDR3, from cysteine to phenylalanine, totals 13 residues. Of the read, only the CDR3 DNA is kept; its 39 bases are in frame from base 1. Per the germline V gene, MNHNS is the CDR1 and SASEGT is the CDR2. V was cut back by 6 bases and J by 8 bases, leaving a gap of 14 bases between them. This clonotype was recorded at least ten times. Its recognized antigen is unknown. Base-call qualities are not available, and no considerably larger clone is one nucleotide away. The library was produced with multiplex PCR. This sample was sequenced with an Illumina HiSeq 4000. iRepertoire HTBI primers and Arm-PCR amplification of CDR3 regions were used to construct TCR beta libraries. Gel purification was performed on PCR products prior to sequencing. The published analysis was carried out like this. Gene usage analysis of CDR3 amino acid clonotypes relied on the 55 to 80 TRBV and 13 to 15 TRBJ segments identified across samples. Filtered high-quality paired reads were merged into contigs using COPE and FqMerger. BLAST was used to align contigs to the IMGT TRBV, TRBD and TRBJ reference genes, and CDR3 was defined following IMGT. Clonotypes above 0.1% frequency were classified as highly expanded clones. Repertoire diversity was measured by Shannon entropy, and V-J evenness by the Gini coefficient. Clonotypes shared by more than one individual were considered public. TCRdb redid the processing of the public reads, applying fastp at Q25 and MiXCR, and retained in-frame beta chains. All rows with the same CDR3 protein become a single entry with the most common DNA and genes. TCRdb's processing, not the study's, gives the V and J calls here. The sample profile shows roughly 420,000 distinct CDR3 sequences; roughly a sixth of them were found once. Approximately 22% of the sample lies in the top ten.

The sample's time point label is to be understood as: newly diagnosed GD, antithyroid drugs for less than 3 months. RNA was extracted from PBMCs in TRIzol for both TCR sequencing and RNA sequencing. Graves' disease was diagnosed according to American Thyroid Association guidelines. Recruitment of patients was carried out at an endocrinology department in Xi'an, China. Each patient gave roughly 10 milliliters of peripheral blood, collected in an EDTA anticoagulant tube. Ficoll Paque Plus density gradient separation was used to isolate PBMCs, and no additional T cell sorting was done. An Agilent 2100 Bioanalyzer and agarose gel were used to check RNA quality, and a NanoDrop 2000 was used to measure RNA concentration.

This clonotype was obtained from a female donor with Graves disease. The chain joins TRBV6-1 to TRBJ2-1; there is no confident call for the D gene. The sample consisted of peripheral blood mononuclear cells (PBMCs), taken at new diagnosis, from a patient treated with antithyroid drugs. The CDR3 sequence is CASRYRLRDEQFF. Read as DNA, the sequence is TGTGCCAGCAGATATAGGCTTAGGGATGAGCAGTTCTTC.